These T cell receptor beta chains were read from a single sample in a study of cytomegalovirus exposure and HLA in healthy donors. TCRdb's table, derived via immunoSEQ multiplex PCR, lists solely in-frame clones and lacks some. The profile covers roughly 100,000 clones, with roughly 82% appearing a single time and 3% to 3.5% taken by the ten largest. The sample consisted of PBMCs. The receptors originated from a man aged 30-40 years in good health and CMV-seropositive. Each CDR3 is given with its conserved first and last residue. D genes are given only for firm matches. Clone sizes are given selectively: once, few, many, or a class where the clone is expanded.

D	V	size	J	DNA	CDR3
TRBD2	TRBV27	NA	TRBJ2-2	TGTGCCAGCAGTTTCCAGCGGGGGAACACCGGGGAGCTGTTTTTT	CASSFQRGNTGELFF
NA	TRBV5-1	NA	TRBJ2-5	TGCGCCAGCAGCTTTGACTCGTACCAAGAGACCCAGTACTTC	CASSFDSYQETQYF
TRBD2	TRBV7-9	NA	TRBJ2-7	TGTGCCAGCAGCCCGGGACTAGCGGGATACGAGCAGTACTTC	CASSPGLAGYEQYF
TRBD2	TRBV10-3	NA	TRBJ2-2	TGTGCCATCAGTGAAAGGGACTATGACCTAGCGAGGAACACCGGGGAGCTGTTTTTT	CAISERDYDLARNTGELFF
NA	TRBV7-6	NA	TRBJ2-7	TGTGCCAGCAGCTTGGATGGGACTTTATACGAGCAGTACTTC	CASSLDGTLYEQYF
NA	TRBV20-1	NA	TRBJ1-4	TGCAGTGCCCTTAATGAAAAACTGTTTTTT	CSALNEKLFF
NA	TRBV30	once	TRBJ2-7	TGTGCCTGGAGTGCGAATTCCCTTAGCTCCTACGAGCAGTACTTC	CAWSANSLSSYEQYF
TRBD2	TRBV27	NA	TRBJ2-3	TGTGCCAGCAGTTTCCGTTTACCGGGACTAGCGGGAGTCACAGATACGCAGTATTTT	CASSFRLPGLAGVTDTQYF
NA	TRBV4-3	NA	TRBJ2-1	TGCGCCAGCAGCCAGGAGACAGACTACAATGAGCAGTTCTTC	CASSQETDYNEQFF
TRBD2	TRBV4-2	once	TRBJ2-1	TGTGCCAGCAGCCAAGATCCTTTGAGCCTAGCGGGATGGAATGAGCAGTTCTTC	CASSQDPLSLAGWNEQFF
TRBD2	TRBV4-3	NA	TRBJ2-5	TGCGCCAGCAGCCAAGATAATCTAGCGGGTACGAGACCCCAGTACTTC	CASSQDNLAGTRPQYF
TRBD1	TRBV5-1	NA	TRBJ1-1	TGCGCCAGCAGCTTGTCAGGGGGCTCGAACACTGAAGCTTTCTTT	CASSLSGGSNTEAFF
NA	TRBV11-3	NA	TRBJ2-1	TGTGCCAGCAGCTTAGAAGGGGTAATGGTGGATGAGCAGTTCTTC	CASSLEGVMVDEQFF
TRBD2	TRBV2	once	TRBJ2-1	TGTGCCAGCACCCCACTAGCGGGAGCCTGCAATGAGCAGTTCTTC	CASTPLAGACNEQFF
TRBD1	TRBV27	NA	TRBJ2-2	TGTGCCAGCAGTACGGACAGGGCCGTGGCCGGGGAGCTGTTTTTT	CASSTDRAVAGELFF
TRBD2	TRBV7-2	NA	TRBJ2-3	TGTGCCAGCAGCTTAAGACTAGCGGGGGGGACAGATACGCAGTATTTT	CASSLRLAGGTDTQYF
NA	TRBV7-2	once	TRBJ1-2	TGTGCCAGCAGCCGGGGGGCAGTGGGCTACACCTTC	CASSRGAVGYTF
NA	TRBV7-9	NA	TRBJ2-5	TGTGCCAGCAGCTTAAATCGAGAGACCCAGTACTTC	CASSLNRETQYF
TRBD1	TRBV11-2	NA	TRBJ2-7	TGTGCCAGCAGCTTTTTGGCAACGGGGACAGGAGCGTACGAGCAGTACTTC	CASSFLATGTGAYEQYF
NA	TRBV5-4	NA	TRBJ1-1	TGTGCCAGCAGTTACGACCCTCCGGGGACTGAAGCTTTCTTT	CASSYDPPGTEAFF
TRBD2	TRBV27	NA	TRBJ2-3	TGTGCCAGCAGAGGGACTAGCGGGCCCACAGATACGCAGTATTTT	CASRGTSGPTDTQYF
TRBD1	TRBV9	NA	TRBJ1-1	TGTGCCAGCAGCTTTCGGACAGGCGGCACTGAAGCTTTCTTT	CASSFRTGGTEAFF
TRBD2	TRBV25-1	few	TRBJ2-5	TGTGCCAGCAGTGTGTGGGTGGCTAGCGGGGACCAAGAGACCCAGTACTTC	CASSVWVASGDQETQYF
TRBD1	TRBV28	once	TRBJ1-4	TGTGCCAGCAGCGACCCCTCCGGGACAGCCTTTGTGAAACTGTTTTTT	CASSDPSGTAFVKLFF
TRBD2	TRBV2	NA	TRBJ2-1	TGTGCCAGCACCGGGGGGGCTAGCGGGACCTACAATGAGCAGTTCTTC	CASTGGASGTYNEQFF
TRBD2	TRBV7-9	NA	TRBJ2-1	TGTGCCAGCAGCCATAAGGCGGGAGGTCACAATGAGCAGTTCTTC	CASSHKAGGHNEQFF
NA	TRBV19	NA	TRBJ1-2	TGTGCCAGTAGTATAGGAGGGAACTATGGCTACACCTTC	CASSIGGNYGYTF
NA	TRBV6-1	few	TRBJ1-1	TGTGCCAGCAGTAGGACAACCTGGGACACTGAAGCTTTCTTT	CASSRTTWDTEAFF
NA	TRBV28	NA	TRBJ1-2	TGTGCCAGCAGTATCAGCGGGTGGGGTGCCCAGGGATCGGGCTACACCTTC	CASSISGWGAQGSGYTF
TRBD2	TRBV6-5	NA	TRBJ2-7	TGTGCCAGCAGCCGCAGCGGGGCGGCCTACGAGCAGTACTTC	CASSRSGAAYEQYF
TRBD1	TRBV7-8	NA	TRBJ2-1	TGTGCCAGCAGCTCGACAGGGACATACAATGAGCAGTTCTTC	CASSSTGTYNEQFF
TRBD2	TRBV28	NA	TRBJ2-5	TGTGCCAGCAGTTTCCCCTCCAGGGTAGCGGGAGACCTCCGGGAGACCCAGTACTTC	CASSFPSRVAGDLRETQYF
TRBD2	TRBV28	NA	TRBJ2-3	TGTGCCAGCAGTTGGCGTAGCGGGATCACAGATACGCAGTATTTT	CASSWRSGITDTQYF
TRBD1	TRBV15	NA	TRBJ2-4	TGTGCCACCAGAGCTACAGGGGGGCTCGGGGCCAAAAACATTCAGTACTTC	CATRATGGLGAKNIQYF
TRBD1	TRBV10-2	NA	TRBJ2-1	TGCGCCAGCAGTGAGGGGACAGGGGGACACGCTGAGCAGTTCTTC	CASSEGTGGHAEQFF
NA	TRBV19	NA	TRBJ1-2	TGTGCCAGTAGTAAGGCGGCCGCCATGGGTGGCTACACCTTC	CASSKAAAMGGYTF
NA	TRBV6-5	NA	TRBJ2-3	TGTGCCAGCAGCTTAATGGCGGAGCTCACAGATACGCAGTATTTT	CASSLMAELTDTQYF
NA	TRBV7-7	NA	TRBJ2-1	TGTGCCAGCAGCCGACGGGAGTTCGATGAGCAGTTCTTC	CASSRREFDEQFF
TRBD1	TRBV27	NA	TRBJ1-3	TGTGCCAGCAGTTTATGGGACAGGGTCATCCTGCCTGGAAACACCATATATTTT	CASSLWDRVILPGNTIYF
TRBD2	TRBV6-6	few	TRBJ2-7	TGTGCCAGCAGGGGGACTAGCGGGAGGTTCTCCTACGAGCAGTACTTC	CASRGTSGRFSYEQYF
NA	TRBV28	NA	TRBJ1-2	TGTGCCAGCACTACAACAGCTAACTATGGCTACACCTTC	CASTTTANYGYTF
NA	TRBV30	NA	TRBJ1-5	TGTGCCTGGAAAGGGTCGGGGACTAATCAGCCCCAGCATTTT	CAWKGSGTNQPQHF
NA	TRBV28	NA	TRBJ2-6	TGTGCCAGCAGTTTCTGGGACAACTCTGGGGCCAACGTCCTGACTTTC	CASSFWDNSGANVLTF
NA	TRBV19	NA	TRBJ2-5	TGTGCCAGTAGTATGGTGAGAGGAGAGACCCAGTACTTC	CASSMVRGETQYF
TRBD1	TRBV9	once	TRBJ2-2	TGTGCCAGCAAACAGGGGATCGGCACCGGGGAGCTGTTTTTT	CASKQGIGTGELFF
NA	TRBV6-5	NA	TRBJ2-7	TGTGCCAGCAGTTGGGCAACAGGGCGGGAGCAGTACTTC	CASSWATGREQYF
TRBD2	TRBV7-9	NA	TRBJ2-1	TGTTCCAGCAACAAAGGGACTAGCGGATACAATGAGCAGTTCTTC	CSSNKGTSGYNEQFF
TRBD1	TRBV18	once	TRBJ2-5	TGTGCCAGCTCACCAATGGGACAGGCGGTGGAGACCCAGTACTTC	CASSPMGQAVETQYF
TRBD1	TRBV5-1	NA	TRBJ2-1	TGCGCCAGCAGCTTGTGGGGACCGGGACAGGGGAACATCAATGAGCAGTTCTTC	CASSLWGPGQGNINEQFF
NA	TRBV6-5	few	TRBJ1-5	TGTGCCAGCGGCATTACTAGCAATCAGCCCCAGCATTTT	CASGITSNQPQHF